The 3 T cell receptor beta chains below come from one sample, sequenced in a study of CD8 T cells in ankylosing spondylitis. Study-level findings and limits: About 8 highly homologous variants made up a TCR beta motif, and this motif appeared characteristic of ankylosing spondylitis blood.

These TCRs' antigens remain unknown. TCRdb fed the 5' RACE reads into MiXCR, producing one record per CDR3 protein. The sample consists of around 490,000 distinct CDR3 sequences, roughly 5% of them appearing once. The sequenced material came from blood, either unsorted or a sorted T cell fraction (not recorded which). The receptor set was obtained from a male donor with ankylosing spondylitis.

This clonotype was picked up many times. The genes are TRBV7-2 and TRBJ2-7, with a possible D match to TRBD1 (5 bases). The CDR3 totals 12 residues. The germline V gene encodes CDR1 SGHTA and CDR2 FQGNSA. V was trimmed by 6 bases and J by 4 bases, leaving 10 bases between them. CDR3 in amino acids: CASSSTGYEQYF. The DNA of the CDR3 is TGTGCCAGCAGTTCAACAGGTTACGAGCAGTACTTC. Supplemented by reference TRBV7-2 and TRBJ2-7, the full variable domain reads GAGVSQSPSNKVTEKGKDVELRCDPISGHTALYWYRQSLGQGLEFLIYFQGNSAPDKSGLPSDRFSAERTGGSVSTLTIQRTQQEDSAVYLCASSSTGYEQYFGPGTRLTVT.

This clonotype was counted a few times. The chain combines TRBV20-1 with TRBJ2-7; a weak D match, TRBD1 (5 bases). The V gene's germline CDR1 is DFQATT and CDR2 SNEGSKA (reference sequence). Trimming took 4 bases from V and 6 from J, leaving 16 bases between them. CDR3 size: 13 residues. CDR3 residues: CSANLGHRTEQYF. Here the CDR3 DNA reads TGCAGTGCTAATCTAGGACACCGGACCGAGCAGTACTTC.

The chain joins TRBV6-5 to TRBJ1-2; D is unclear. Trimming left V 4 bases short and J 0 bases short, with 15 bases between. The germline V gene has CDR1 MNHEY and CDR2 SVGAGI. This CDR3 region has 16 residues. CDR3 loop: CASSSAGATPNYGYTF. The CDR3, as DNA: TGTGCCAGCAGTTCGGCAGGCGCTACCCCTAACTATGGCTACACCTTC.